This T cell receptor beta chain was profiled in a study of molecular identifiers for immune sequencing clone quantification (dated by TCRdb to the late 2010s). Regarding the research as a whole: For a replicate experiment, RNA from approximately 20,000 or 100,000 naive CD8 T cells was divided into five aliquots, of which four were sequenced. This methods study used CD8 T cells to benchmark TCR RNA copy counting and molecular-identifier clustering-based TCR repertoire sequencing (MIDCIRS).

The germline V gene supplies CDR1 SGHTA and CDR2 FQGNSA. V sheds 4 bases and J sheds 0 bases, leaving 7 bases between their ends. From its cysteine to its phenylalanine, the CDR3 spans 15 amino acids. The DNA shown is the 45-base CDR3, in frame from base 1. Receptors were amplified or captured by PCR. The listed sequencing device is NextSeq 500. Preparation of bulk TCR libraries followed a previously described approach, with the TCR primers listed in Table S5. Purification of total RNA was performed with the Qiagen AllPrep DNA/RNA kit. Before analysis, reads from multiple sequencing runs of the same library were pooled. The authors' analysis ran thus. Only reads with exact TCR constant sequence were kept, trimmed to 150 nt, and grouped by their 12-nt molecular barcodes. Reads in each barcode group were sub-clustered using a 15% Levenshtein threshold, and a quality-weighted consensus sequence was built for each RNA molecule. Non-functional sequences were filtered out, along with any lower-count sequence sitting one edit away from another sequence. Based on a fit of two negative binomial distributions, barcode sub-clusters having less than 20% of the maximum read count were discarded. TCRdb itself trimmed the public reads at Q25 with fastp, ran MiXCR and retained productive beta chains. Identical CDR3 proteins give one entry, which carries the most common genes and DNA. The V and J calls were not made by the authors but by TCRdb's processing. The sample has some 590,000 distinct CDR3 sequences on record, approximately 24% of them singletons. About 0.8% of the sample rests with the top ten.

Libraries of naive CD8 T cells were generated from around 20,000 to 1,000,000 sorted cells, with 10%, 30% or 50% of the purified RNA used. Naive CD8 T cells, defined as CD8+CD4-CCR7+CD45RA+, were FACS-sorted into RLT Plus buffer on a BD FACSAria II. To test detection sensitivity, Jurkat RNA equal to over nine TCR copies was added to samples of roughly 18,000-1,100,000 naive CD8 T cells. Enrichment of CD8 T cells was done with RosetteSep CD8+ T Cell Enrichment Cocktail plus Ficoll-Paque, and ACK red cell lysis came afterward. What the authors observed across the whole study: Spiked-in Jurkat TCR RNA (about ten copies' worth), which is not part of the donor repertoire, was contained in the naive libraries. Modeling gave about three recovered TCR RNA copies per cell versus about ten by digital PCR, implying approximately 30% capture efficiency. Clones above 20 RNA copies held over 99% of molecules in CMV-specific effector cells but under 1% in naive cells. The sizes of highly expanded clones could end up underestimated when identical TCR molecules share a barcode. Spiked-in Jurkat TCR RNA equivalent to a single cell was reported to be detectable even among more than 900,000 naive CD8 T cells. When barcode sub-clustering was left out, chimeric consensus sequences inflated TCR diversity, with chimeras reaching as high as 47%.

This clonotype was seen only a few times. Its specific antigen is unknown. There are no base qualities to consult, and no much larger clone falls within one base. The sample was naive CD8+ T cells from blood, with Jurkat cell RNA spiked in. The cell subset or site label on this specimen signifies: FACS-sorted CD8+CD4-CCR7+CD45RA+ naive T cells. This clonotype was obtained from a human donor in good health. Some libraries in this study had Jurkat cell RNA spiked in. This receptor chain uses TRBV7-2 and TRBJ1-6; there is no confident call for the D gene. The nucleotides read TGTGCCAGCAGCTCCGGGATCTCCTATAATTCACCCCTCCACTTT. This translates into CASSSGISYNSPLHF.